This T cell receptor beta chain originates from a study of glioma-infiltrating T cells after dendritic cell vaccination. Study details: Dendritic cell vaccine was injected intradermally three times, biweekly.

Per germline, CDR1 SGHNT and CDR2 YYREEE (reference sequence). V shed 1 base and J shed 6 bases, with 11 bases lying between them. This CDR3 spans 14 amino acids. Some clones are missing from TCRdb's copy, which holds only in-frame ones; the method was immunoSEQ multiplex PCR. This table has more than 100,000 clones, 75% to 85% appearing once. The chain combines TRBV5-4 with TRBJ2-4, with a weak D call TRBD1 (6 bases). This receptor was identified in a human donor with glioblastoma. The sequences come from blood, collected before dendritic cell vaccination. For the CDR3, the DNA is TGTGCCAGCAGCTTGTTTGGACAGAGAAACATTCAGTACTTC. It translates to CASSLFGQRNIQYF.